These 30 T cell receptor beta chains were sequenced from one sample in a study of beta chain features in type 1 diabetes. Study-level points and caveats: Among all four CD4+ subsets, Type 1 diabetes patients had TCRB CDR3s that were moderately but significantly shorter.

Antigens of these TCRs are unknown. The authors reverse transcribed all of the isolated RNA, so sequencing captured expressed TCRB transcripts. Clones were read by immunoSEQ multiplex PCR, and TCRdb kept only the in-frame ones, dropping some. The table has around 650,000 clones, around an eighth seen once. The material sequenced was naive CD4+ T cells from blood. The receptors here all came from a man under 40 with type 1 diabetes.

V and J are TRBV5-1 and TRBJ2-3; TRBD1 agrees at 8 bases. The germline V gene has CDR1 SGHRS and CDR2 YFSETQ. The CDR3 spans 11 residues. V lost 8 bases to trimming and J lost 9 bases; unmatched junction nucleotides: 5. Written as DNA, the CDR3 is TGCGCCAGTACGGGACAGGCAACGCAGTATTTT. It yields the protein CASTGQATQYF.

The chain's CDR3 is CASSLERDNSPLHF. In nucleotides, the CDR3 is TGCGCCAGCAGCTTGGAACGGGATAATTCACCCCTCCACTTT. This chain uses TRBV5-1 with TRBJ1-6; D unresolved. The CDR3 runs 14 residues. CDR1 SGHRS and CDR2 YFSETQ come from the germline V gene. Trimming removed 0 bases from V and 5 bases from J, with 6 bases in between. The whole variable domain, remainder taken from reference TRBV5-1 and TRBJ1-6, is KAGVTQTPRYLIKTRGQQVTLSCSPISGHRSVSWYQQTPGQGLQFLFEYFSETQRNKGNFPGRFSGRQFSNSRSEMNVSTLELGDSALYLCASSLERDNSPLHFGNGTRLTVT.

The chain combines TRBV30 with TRBJ1-3, with D unclear. The V gene lost 4 bases and the J gene lost 2 bases, with 6 bases spanning the gap. This CDR3 is 12 amino acids long. The germline gives CDR1 GTSNPN, CDR2 SVGIG (reference sequence). CDR3 in amino acids: CAWIQTGNTIYF. The CDR3 DNA reads as TGTGCCTGGATTCAAACTGGAAACACCATATATTTT.

Only a few counts were recorded for this clone. J is TRBJ2-3 and V is TRBV7-2; possibly TRBD1 or TRBD2 for D (5 bases each). V was trimmed by 0 bases and J by 4 bases, leaving 14 bases between them. CDR3 length equals 16 residues. The germline V gene has CDR1 SGHTA and CDR2 FQGNSA. CDR3 DNA: TGTGCCAGCAGCTTAGCGGTCACTGGGGGTCCAGATACGCAGTATTTT. Encoded protein: CASSLAVTGGPDTQYF.

The chain joins TRBV2 to TRBJ2-7; D possibly corresponds to TRBD1 (6 bases). With 10 bases removed from V and 0 bases from J, the gap between germline ends came to 13 bases. CDR1 and CDR2 from the germline V gene are SNHLY and FYNNEI. The CDR3 covers 13 residues. CDR3 in amino acids: CANRGHNSYEQYF. The CDR3 coding sequence is TGTGCCAACCGGGGACACAACTCCTACGAGCAGTACTTC.

This rearrangement joins TRBV4-3 to TRBJ1-2, with no clear D. The CDR3 runs 14 residues. V was cut by 4 bases and J by 3 bases, with 12 bases left in between. Germline loops: CDR1 LGHNA, CDR2 YSLEER. CDR3 in DNA: TGCGCCAGCAGCCGTATTTCGACCGACTATGGCTACACCTTC. Its translation is CASSRISTDYGYTF.

This clone has only a few counts. This sequence joins TRBV12-5 and TRBJ2-7, with D tentatively TRBD1 (6 bases). Germline CDR1 reads LGHNT; CDR2 reads FRNRAP. CDR3 length: 17 amino acids. V was shortened by 1 base and J by 3 bases, with 19 bases between the two germline ends. CDR3 nucleotides: TGTGCTAGTGGTTTGGGGTCGCCGGGACAAATTAACTACGAGCAGTACTTC. It translates to CASGLGSPGQINYEQYF.

This clone showed up just a few times. This sequence joins TRBV5-1 and TRBJ2-7; D is possibly TRBD2 (6 bases). The germline V gene has CDR1 SGHRS and CDR2 YFSETQ. Trimming left V 0 bases short and J 3 bases short, with 16 bases between. The CDR3 length is 16 residues. DNA of the CDR3: TGCGCCAGCAGCTTGGCCCCCGGGACGGGACTCTACGAGCAGTACTTC. This translates into CASSLAPGTGLYEQYF.

The genes are TRBV9 and TRBJ2-1; the match to TRBD2 covers 9 bases. This CDR3 has 18 amino acids. Germline CDR1 is SGDLS and CDR2 is YYNGEE. V trimming: 0 bases; J trimming: 6 bases; junction bases outside the gene matches: 13. The CDR3 DNA follows: TGTGCCAGCAGCGTAGCGGTGGCTAGCGGGGACCCGCCCAATGAGCAGTTCTTC. This translates into CASSVAVASGDPPNEQFF.

This clone was detected only a few times. The rearrangement links TRBV7-9 to TRBJ2-7; TRBD1 matches 7 bases. V was pared by 6 bases and J by 6 bases, with 11 bases of the junction left unmatched. This CDR3 is 14 amino acids long. CDR1 and CDR2 from the germline V gene are SEHNR and FQNEAQ (reference sequence). The CDR3 protein is CASSLQGLTVEQYF. CDR3 nucleotide sequence: TGTGCCAGCAGTTTACAGGGGTTAACGGTCGAGCAGTACTTC.

This clone was observed a few times. The J gene is TRBJ1-5, the V gene TRBV4-3, with D possibly being TRBD1 (5 bases). CDR1 is LGHNA, CDR2 YSLEER, per germline. The V end was cut by 0 bases, the J end by 0 bases, with 15 bases between. This CDR3 comprises 18 residues. The DNA for the CDR3 is TGCGCCAGCAGCCAAGATATTCCGGGGGTATATAGCAATCAGCCCCAGCATTTT. Residues: CASSQDIPGVYSNQPQHF.

The sample holds a few counts of this clone. V gene TRBV18 combines with J gene TRBJ1-5; the D gene is possibly TRBD1 (6 bases). CDR3 length equals 15 residues. Trimming took 2 bases from V and 5 from J, leaving 13 bases between them. Germline values: CDR1 KGHSH, CDR2 LQKENI. The CDR3 region has the DNA TGTGCCAGCTCACCATCCTCAGGGGCTGATCAGCCCCAGCATTTT. This sequence encodes CASSPSSGADQPQHF.

CDR3 protein: CASSQGQRGDTQYF. CDR3 in DNA: TGTGCCAGCAGCCAAGGGCAGCGCGGGGATACGCAGTATTTT. J is TRBJ2-3 and V is TRBV4-2; tentative D call: TRBD2 (5 bases). The germline V and J ends were trimmed by 1 base and 6 bases, with 11 bases remaining between them. Germline loops: CDR1 LGHNA, CDR2 YNFKEQ. The CDR3 runs 14 residues.

This clone was seen more than once but under ten times. The V gene is TRBV15, the J gene TRBJ1-5; 9 bases align to TRBD1. In germline, CDR1 is LNHNV, CDR2 YYDKDF (reference sequence). After removal of 2 bases from V and 1 base from J, the junction contained 12 bases not matched to a gene. The CDR3 runs 19 residues. The CDR3 protein is CATSRSQGQGVASNQPQHF. CDR3 nucleotides: TGTGCCACCAGCAGATCCCAGGGACAGGGAGTGGCAAGCAATCAGCCCCAGCATTTT.

This clone was picked up a small number of times. The V call is TRBV4-3, the J call TRBJ2-1, with D perhaps given as TRBD1 or TRBD2 (5 bases each). The CDR3 spans 15 residues. V gave up 0 bases and J gave up 6 bases, with 12 bases separating them. Per the germline V gene, CDR1 is LGHNA and CDR2 is YSLEER. Here the CDR3 reads CASSQEWDRRNEQFF. In DNA form, the CDR3 reads TGCGCCAGCAGCCAAGAATGGGACCGGCGCAATGAGCAGTTCTTC.

This clone was observed a handful of times. This sequence joins TRBV29-1 and TRBJ2-5; D gene unclear. The V end lost 7 bases, the J end lost 5 bases, and 11 bases lay between the germline ends. Germline CDR1 and CDR2: SQVTM and ANQGSEA. CDR3 size: 11 residues. As DNA, the CDR3 is TGCAGCGGCAGGTCAGTCGAGACCCAGTACTTC. This gives the protein CSGRSVETQYF.

This clone was seen only a few times. The chain combines TRBV7-2 with TRBJ1-6; 8 nucleotides agree with TRBD1. Germline CDR1 SGHTA, CDR2 FQGNSA. The CDR3 consists of 16 residues. After removal of 5 bases from V and 5 bases from J, the junction contained 8 bases not matched to a gene. The CDR3 spells CASSLGQALNNSPLHF. DNA for the CDR3: TGTGCCAGCAGCCTGGGACAGGCTTTGAATAATTCACCCCTCCACTTT.

This clone was observed a few times. The J gene is TRBJ1-2, the V gene TRBV7-9, with D possibly being TRBD1 (5 bases). The germline V gene has CDR1 SEHNR and CDR2 FQNEAQ (reference sequence). Trimming took 1 base from V and 6 from J, leaving 12 bases between them. The CDR3 length is 14 residues. The CDR3 loop is CASSLGRDSDGYTF. CDR3 bases: TGTGCCAGCAGCTTAGGACGGGACTCGGATGGCTACACCTTC.

This chain uses TRBV5-1 with TRBJ2-7; D is unclear. The germline gives CDR1 SGHRS, CDR2 YFSETQ. V was pared by 0 bases and J by 1 base, with 8 bases between. This CDR3 comprises 14 residues. CDR3 in amino acids: CASSLGSTSYEQYF. The DNA of the CDR3 is TGCGCCAGCAGCTTGGGGAGTACGTCCTACGAGCAGTACTTC.

This clone showed up just a few times. J is TRBJ1-4 and V is TRBV6-5; D not certain. CDR1 and CDR2 from the germline V gene are MNHEY and SVGAGI. This CDR3 is built from 13 residues. The ends were cut back, 4 bases at V and 6 bases at J, with 9 bases in the middle. CDR3 sequence reads: CASSSSSYEKLFF. In nucleotides, the CDR3 is TGTGCCAGCAGTTCGTCCTCATATGAAAAACTGTTTTTT.

The chain uses TRBV7-2 and TRBJ2-1; no firm D call. The germline V gene encodes CDR1 SGHTA and CDR2 FQGNSA. The CDR3 loop spans 12 amino acids. V lost 6 bases and J 12 bases, leaving 15 bases between the germline ends. The CDR3, as DNA: TGTGCCAGCAGTCTAACCCTGGCCTGGCAGTTCTTC. Translation: CASSLTLAWQFF.

The chain has TRBV27 and TRBJ2-7; D tentatively fits TRBD1 or TRBD2 (5 bases each). V dropped 0 bases and J dropped 3 bases, with 9 bases sitting between them. The CDR3 is 14 residues long. Germline loops: CDR1 MNHEY, CDR2 SMNVEV (reference sequence). The CDR3 spells CASSLSDGGYEQYF. CDR3 in DNA: TGTGCCAGCAGTTTATCGGATGGGGGCTACGAGCAGTACTTC.

This sequence joins TRBV7-2 and TRBJ2-1; tentative D call: TRBD1 (6 bases). With 1 base removed from V and 8 bases from J, the gap between germline ends came to 18 bases. The CDR3 totals 16 residues. The germline CDR1 and CDR2 sequences are SGHTA and FQGNSA. The CDR3 sequence: CASSLGQSGRTDEQFF. In DNA form, the CDR3 reads TGTGCCAGCAGCTTAGGTCAGAGCGGCAGGACAGATGAGCAGTTCTTC.

A single count supports this clone. This chain joins TRBV7-2 and TRBJ2-5, with 10 bases lining up with TRBD2. Germline CDR1 SGHTA, CDR2 FQGNSA. The trim removed 1 base at V and 4 bases at J, leaving 9 bases unmatched. The length of the CDR3 is 17 residues. The CDR3 here is CASSLVGSGGARETQYF. CDR3 DNA: TGTGCCAGCAGCTTAGTAGGGAGCGGGGGGGCCAGAGAGACCCAGTACTTC.

This clone was observed a few times. V and J are TRBV7-9 and TRBJ1-4; D is uncertain. The V end was cut by 6 bases, the J end by 0 bases, with 8 bases between. Germline V gene data show CDR1 as SEHNR and CDR2 as FQNEAQ (reference sequence). CDR3 length: 14 amino acids. CDR3 coding DNA: TGTGCCAGCAGTCCCCTCGCAACTAATGAAAAACTGTTTTTT. Its protein is CASSPLATNEKLFF.

This clone was counted a few times. The chain carries TRBV9 and TRBJ2-3; D possibly uses TRBD1 or TRBD2 (5 bases each). CDR1 SGDLS and CDR2 YYNGEE come from the germline V gene. Trimming removed 0 bases at V and 0 bases at J, with 11 bases between. The CDR3 sequence is 16 residues long. DNA for the CDR3: TGTGCCAGCAGCGTAGACCTCGGGGACAGCACAGATACGCAGTATTTT. Amino acid sequence: CASSVDLGDSTDTQYF.

Only a few counts were recorded for this clone. The V call is TRBV5-4, the J call TRBJ2-1; 8 bases fit TRBD1. CDR1 is SGHNT and CDR2 is YYREEE in the germline V gene (reference sequence). Trimming took 0 bases from V and 6 from J; bases not matched to a gene: 2. The CDR3 extends over 14 amino acids. The CDR3 loop reads CASSLGDRPNEQFF. CDR3 coding DNA: TGTGCCAGCAGCTTGGGGGACAGGCCCAATGAGCAGTTCTTC.

Regarding this clone: One junction end disagrees with the germline gene, perhaps due to a read error. J is TRBJ2-1 and V is TRBV5-4, with D perhaps matching TRBD1 or TRBD2 (6 bases each). Germline V lookup: CDR1 SGHNT, CDR2 YYREEE (reference sequence). The CDR3 is 14 amino acids. CDR3 in amino acids: CANSLWGAGNEQFF. In nucleotides, the CDR3 is TGTGCCAACAGCTTGTGGGGGGCCGGGAATGAGCAGTTCTTC.

This clone was counted between two and nine times. The rearrangement joins TRBV7-9 to TRBJ1-2; D is ambiguous. The CDR3 runs 13 residues. Germline CDR1 reads SEHNR; CDR2 reads FQNEAQ (reference sequence). Trimming left V 1 base short and J 8 bases short, with 11 bases between. The CDR3 loop reads CASSLEGVMGYTF. In DNA, the CDR3 is TGTGCCAGCAGCTTAGAGGGTGTAATGGGCTACACCTTC.

This clone has a handful of counts. The CDR3 DNA is TGTGCCTGCCCGCTCGTCGACCTTAGCTATGGCTACACCTTC. Encoded protein: CACPLVDLSYGYTF. V is TRBV30 and J is TRBJ1-2; D call uncertain. V dropped 6 bases and J dropped 4 bases, with 18 bases sitting between them. The CDR3 contains 14 residues. Germline CDR1 is GTSNPN and CDR2 is SVGIG (reference sequence). The full variable domain, with the rest looked up from reference TRBV30 and TRBJ1-2, is SQTIHQWPATLVQPVGSPLSLECTVEGTSNPNLYWYRQAAGRGLQLLFYSVGIGQISSEVPQNLSASRPQDRQFILSSKKLLLSDSGFYLCACPLVDLSYGYTFGSGTRLTVV.